The sequence of this T cell receptor (beta chain) was determined in a study of blood T cell repertoires in COVID-19. Study at large: Sample material is recorded as cDNA or gDNA derived from T cells, B-cell-depleted T cells, or PBMCs.

This CDR3 contains 17 residues. The germline V gene encodes CDR1 SGHKS and CDR2 YYEKEE (reference sequence). The V segment lost 2 bases and the J segment 7 bases; nucleotides outside the gene matches: 11. Data came from immunoSEQ multiplex PCR; TCRdb stores just in-frame clones and leaves some out. The sample records fewer than 100,000 clones, roughly 85% being singletons. Sample: peripheral blood. This chain uses TRBV5-5 with TRBJ2-1, with 11 positions matching TRBD2. This TCR was sampled from a man aged 45-65 years with COVID-19, enrolled during active disease. CDR3 sequence (DNA): TGTGCCAGCAGCTTTGAACCACTAGCGGGAGCGTTTAATGAGCAGTTCTTC. Amino acids: CASSFEPLAGAFNEQFF.